This T cell receptor beta chain originates from a study of shared clonotypes between healthy human individuals. The CDR3 sequence is 15 residues long. In germline, CDR1 is SGHTA, CDR2 FQGNSA. V lost 4 bases and J lost 5, with 12 bases in between. Points from the study as a whole: Only a few donors were included, so the genetic and exposure-history diversity represented was limited. Generally, naive subsets came out with larger estimated richness than memory subsets.

Using immunoSEQ multiplex PCR, the repertoire was profiled, and TCRdb retains in-frame clones only, with some absent. The sample carries 740,000 or so clones, around 73% recorded once. Concerning this clone: Its antigen is as yet unknown.

Sequencing input: memory CD4+ T cells sorted from blood. Subset described: CD45RA-negative fraction. The chain joins TRBV7-2 to TRBJ1-6, with D uncertain. The TCR was taken from a woman in her 30s in good health. The CDR3 sequence: CASSSTGPNNSPLHF. The CDR3 nucleotides are TGTGCCAGCAGCTCAACTGGTCCGAATAATTCACCCCTCCACTTT. Looking up the rest from reference TRBV7-2 and TRBJ1-6 gives the full variable domain: GAGVSQSPSNKVTEKGKDVELRCDPISGHTALYWYRQSLGQGLEFLIYFQGNSAPDKSGLPSDRFSAERTGGSVSTLTIQRTQQEDSAVYLCASSSTGPNNSPLHFGNGTRLTVT.